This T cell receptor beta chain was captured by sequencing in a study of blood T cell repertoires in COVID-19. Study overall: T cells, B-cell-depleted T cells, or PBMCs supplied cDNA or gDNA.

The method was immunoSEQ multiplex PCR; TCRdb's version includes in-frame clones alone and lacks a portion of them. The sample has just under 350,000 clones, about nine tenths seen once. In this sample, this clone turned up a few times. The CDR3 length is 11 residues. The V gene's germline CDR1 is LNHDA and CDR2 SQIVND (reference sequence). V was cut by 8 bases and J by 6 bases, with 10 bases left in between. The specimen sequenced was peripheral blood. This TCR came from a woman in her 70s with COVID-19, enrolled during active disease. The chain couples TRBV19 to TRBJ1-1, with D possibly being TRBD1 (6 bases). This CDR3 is CASFTGSEAFF. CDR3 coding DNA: TGTGCCAGTTTCACAGGGTCTGAAGCTTTCTTT.